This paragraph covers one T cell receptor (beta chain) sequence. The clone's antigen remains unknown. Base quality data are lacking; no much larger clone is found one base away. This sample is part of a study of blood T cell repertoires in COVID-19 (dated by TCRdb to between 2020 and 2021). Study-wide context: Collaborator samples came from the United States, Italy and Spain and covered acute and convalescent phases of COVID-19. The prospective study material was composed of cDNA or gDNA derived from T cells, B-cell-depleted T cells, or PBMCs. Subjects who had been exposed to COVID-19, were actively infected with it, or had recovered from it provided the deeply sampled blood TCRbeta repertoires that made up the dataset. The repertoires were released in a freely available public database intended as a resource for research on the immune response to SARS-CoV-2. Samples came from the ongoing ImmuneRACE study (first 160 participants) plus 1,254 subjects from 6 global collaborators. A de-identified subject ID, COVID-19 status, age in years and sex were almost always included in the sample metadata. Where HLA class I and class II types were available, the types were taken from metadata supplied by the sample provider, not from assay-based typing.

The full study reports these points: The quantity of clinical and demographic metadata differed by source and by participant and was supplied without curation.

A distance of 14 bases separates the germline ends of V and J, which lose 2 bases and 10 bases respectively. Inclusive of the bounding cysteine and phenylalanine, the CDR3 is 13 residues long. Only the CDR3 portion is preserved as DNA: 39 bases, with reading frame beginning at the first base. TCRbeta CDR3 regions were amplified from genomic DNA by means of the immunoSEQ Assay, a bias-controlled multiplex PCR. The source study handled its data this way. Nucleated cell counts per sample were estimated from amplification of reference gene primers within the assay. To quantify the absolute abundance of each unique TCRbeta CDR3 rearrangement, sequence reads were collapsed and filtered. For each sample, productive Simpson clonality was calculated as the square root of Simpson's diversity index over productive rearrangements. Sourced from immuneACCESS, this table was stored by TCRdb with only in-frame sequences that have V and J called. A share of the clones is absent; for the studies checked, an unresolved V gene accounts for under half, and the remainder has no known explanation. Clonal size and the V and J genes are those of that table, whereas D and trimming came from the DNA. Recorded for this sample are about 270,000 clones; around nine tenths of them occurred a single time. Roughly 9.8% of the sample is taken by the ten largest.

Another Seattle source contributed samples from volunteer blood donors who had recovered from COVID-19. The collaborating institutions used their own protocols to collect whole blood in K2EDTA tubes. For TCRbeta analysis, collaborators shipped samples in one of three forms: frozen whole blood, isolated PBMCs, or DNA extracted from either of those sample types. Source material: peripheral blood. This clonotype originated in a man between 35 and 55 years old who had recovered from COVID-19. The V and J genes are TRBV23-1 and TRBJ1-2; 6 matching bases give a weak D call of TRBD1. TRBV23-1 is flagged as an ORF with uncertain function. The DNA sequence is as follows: TGCGCCAGCAGTCAAGCCGGACAGAGCGACTACACCTTC. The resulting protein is CASSQAGQSDYTF.